Sequencing of this T cell receptor beta chain was carried out in a study of persistence of HIV-infected CD4 T cells. Study-wide results and limits: Degenerate expanded CDR3beta sequences were enriched among CMV- and Gag-responding cells.

Sequencing used immunoSEQ version 4 in survey mode. Profiling relied on immunoSEQ multiplex PCR, and the TCRdb table lists in-frame clones only, not all of them. The sample gives roughly 8,500 clones, around 82% of which show up once; 1.5% to 2.5% is in the top ten. Overlapping HIV-1 Gag 15-mer peptides at about 1 ug per peptide per mL were used. Responding CD4+ T cells were sorted by upregulation of both CD40 ligand and CD69. Before stimulation, PBMCs underwent CD8+ T cell depletion. The V end was cut by 6 bases, the J end by 0 bases, with 11 bases between. The CDR3 covers 14 residues. The germline gives CDR1 MNHEY, CDR2 SVGAGI. For this clone: Its matching antigen is unknown.

V and J are TRBV6-5 and TRBJ1-1, with a tentative D call TRBD1 (6 bases). This TCR came from an adult woman with HIV who was CMV-seropositive. The specimen comprised CD4+ T cells sorted from PBMCs after roughly 20-hour stimulation, sampled from a patient who received antiretroviral therapy. This CDR3 reads CASRRTDLNTEAFF. DNA for the CDR3: TGTGCCAGCAGGCGGACAGATCTGAACACTGAAGCTTTCTTT.